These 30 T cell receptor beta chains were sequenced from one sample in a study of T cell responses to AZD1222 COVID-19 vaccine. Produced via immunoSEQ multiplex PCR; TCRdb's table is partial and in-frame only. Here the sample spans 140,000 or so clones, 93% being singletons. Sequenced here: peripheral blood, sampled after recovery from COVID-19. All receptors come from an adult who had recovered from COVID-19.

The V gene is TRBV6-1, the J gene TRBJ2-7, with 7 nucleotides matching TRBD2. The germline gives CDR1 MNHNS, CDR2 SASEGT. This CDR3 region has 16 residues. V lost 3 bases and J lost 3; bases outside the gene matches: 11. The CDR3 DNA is TGTGCCAGCAGTGACGGCCTAGCGGCAAGGATCTACGAGCAGTACTTC. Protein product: CASSDGLAARIYEQYF.

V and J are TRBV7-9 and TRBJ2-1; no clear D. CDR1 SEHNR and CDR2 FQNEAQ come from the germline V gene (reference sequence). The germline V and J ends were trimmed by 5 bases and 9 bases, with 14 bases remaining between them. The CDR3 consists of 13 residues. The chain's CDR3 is CASSPERPGEQFF. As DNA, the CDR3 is TGTGCCAGCAGCCCAGAGCGACCGGGTGAGCAGTTCTTC.

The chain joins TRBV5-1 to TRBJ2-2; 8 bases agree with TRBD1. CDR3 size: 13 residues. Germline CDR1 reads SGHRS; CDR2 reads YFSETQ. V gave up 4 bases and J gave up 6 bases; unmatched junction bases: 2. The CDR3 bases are TGCGCCAGCAGCGCGACAGGGGCCGGGGAGCTGTTTTTT. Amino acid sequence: CASSATGAGELFF.

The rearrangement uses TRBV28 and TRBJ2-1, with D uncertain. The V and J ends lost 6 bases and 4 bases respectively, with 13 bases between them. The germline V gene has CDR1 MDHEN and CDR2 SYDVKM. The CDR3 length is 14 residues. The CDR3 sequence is CASSGPRRYNEQFF. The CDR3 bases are TGTGCCAGCAGCGGACCGAGGCGGTACAATGAGCAGTTCTTC.

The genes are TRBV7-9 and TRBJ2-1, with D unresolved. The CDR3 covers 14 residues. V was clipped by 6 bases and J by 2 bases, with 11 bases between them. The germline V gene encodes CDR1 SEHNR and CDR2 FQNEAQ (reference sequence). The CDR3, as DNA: TGTGCCAGCAGGAGCTCAGGTGCCTACAATGAGCAGTTCTTC. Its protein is CASRSSGAYNEQFF.

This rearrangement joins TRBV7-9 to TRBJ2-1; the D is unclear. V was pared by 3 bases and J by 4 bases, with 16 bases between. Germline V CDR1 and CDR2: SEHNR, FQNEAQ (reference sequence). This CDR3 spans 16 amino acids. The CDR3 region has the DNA TGTGCCAGCAGCTTGGCCCCCCTTATGGGGTACAATGAGCAGTTCTTC. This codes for CASSLAPLMGYNEQFF.

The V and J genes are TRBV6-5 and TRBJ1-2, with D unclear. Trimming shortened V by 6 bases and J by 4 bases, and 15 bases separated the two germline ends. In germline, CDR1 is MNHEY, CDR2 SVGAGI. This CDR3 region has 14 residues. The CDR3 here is CASRVLMGLYGYTF. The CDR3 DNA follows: TGTGCCAGCAGGGTCCTCATGGGCCTCTATGGCTACACCTTC.

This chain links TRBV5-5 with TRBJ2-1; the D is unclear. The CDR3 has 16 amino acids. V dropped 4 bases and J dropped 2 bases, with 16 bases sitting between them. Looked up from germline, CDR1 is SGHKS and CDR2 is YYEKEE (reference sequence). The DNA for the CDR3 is TGTGCCAGCAGCCCGCGCCCTCCCGCTACCTACAATGAGCAGTTCTTC. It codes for CASSPRPPATYNEQFF. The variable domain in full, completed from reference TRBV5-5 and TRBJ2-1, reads DAGVTQSPTHLIKTRGQQVTLRCSPISGHKSVSWYQQVLGQGPQFIFQYYEKEERGRGNFPDRFSARQFPNYSSELNVNALLLGDSALYLCASSPRPPATYNEQFFGPGTRLTVL.

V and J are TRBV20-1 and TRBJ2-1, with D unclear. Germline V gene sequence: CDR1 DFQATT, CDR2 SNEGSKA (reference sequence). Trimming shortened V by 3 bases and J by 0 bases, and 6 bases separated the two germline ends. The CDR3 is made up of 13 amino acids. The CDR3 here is CSASSNSYNEQFF. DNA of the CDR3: TGCAGTGCTAGTTCGAACTCCTACAATGAGCAGTTCTTC.

The DNA for the CDR3 is TGTGCCAGCAGTTTGGGCAGCAATTCACCCCTCCACTTT. It translates to CASSLGSNSPLHF. The rearrangement links TRBV28 to TRBJ1-6; unclear D gene. Between the trimmed V and J ends, which lost 3 bases and 7 bases, there was a span of 7 bases. Germline V gives CDR1 MDHEN, CDR2 SYDVKM. CDR3 length: 13 amino acids.

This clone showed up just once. The CDR3 loop is CASSFMGLGVGNQPQHF. The CDR3 region has the DNA TGTGCCAGCAGTTTCATGGGCTTAGGGGTCGGCAATCAGCCCCAGCATTTT. The chain uses TRBV28 and TRBJ1-5, with a weak D call TRBD1 (5 bases). This CDR3 is built from 17 residues. V was cut by 3 bases and J by 2 bases, with 17 bases left in between. Looked up from germline, CDR1 is MDHEN and CDR2 is SYDVKM. Full variable domain (missing parts from reference TRBV28 and TRBJ1-5): DVKVTQSSRYLVKRTGEKVFLECVQDMDHENMFWYRQDPGLGLRLIYFSYDVKMKEKGDIPEGYSVSREKKERFSLILESASTNQTSMYLCASSFMGLGVGNQPQHFGDGTRLSIL.

CDR3 nucleotide sequence: TGTGCCATCAGCCCCGGGACTAGCAACACCGGGGAGCTGTTTTTT. Amino acids: CAISPGTSNTGELFF. This sequence joins TRBV10-3 and TRBJ2-2; 9 bases fit TRBD2. Germline values: CDR1 ENHRY, CDR2 SYGVKD. The CDR3 covers 15 residues. Trimming at V came to 6 bases and at J to 2 bases, leaving 4 bases not matched to a gene.

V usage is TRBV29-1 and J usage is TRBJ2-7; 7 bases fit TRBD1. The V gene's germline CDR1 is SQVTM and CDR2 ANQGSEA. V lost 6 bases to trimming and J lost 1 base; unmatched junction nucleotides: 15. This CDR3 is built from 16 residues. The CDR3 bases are TGCAGCGTACGACAGGGAATCGGATTTAGGTCCTACGAGCAGTACTTC. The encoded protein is CSVRQGIGFRSYEQYF.

This CDR3 reads CAWVSRGSGANVLTF. The DNA of the CDR3 is TGTGCCTGGGTGTCGAGGGGCTCCGGGGCCAACGTCCTGACTTTC. J is TRBJ2-6 and V is TRBV30; D may be TRBD1 or TRBD2 (5 bases each). Germline loops: CDR1 GTSNPN, CDR2 SVGIG (reference sequence). The CDR3 totals 15 residues. V lost 5 bases and J lost 4, with 15 bases in between.

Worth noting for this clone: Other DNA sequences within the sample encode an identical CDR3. CDR3 protein: CASSYSPSGSYEQYF. CDR3 nucleotide sequence: TGTGCCAGCAGTTACTCGCCTAGCGGCTCCTACGAGCAGTACTTC. The chain combines TRBV6-5 with TRBJ2-7; 7 bases match TRBD2. This CDR3 is built from 15 residues. Germline CDR1 MNHEY, CDR2 SVGAGI. J was trimmed by 0 bases and V by 0 bases; bases with no gene match: 2.

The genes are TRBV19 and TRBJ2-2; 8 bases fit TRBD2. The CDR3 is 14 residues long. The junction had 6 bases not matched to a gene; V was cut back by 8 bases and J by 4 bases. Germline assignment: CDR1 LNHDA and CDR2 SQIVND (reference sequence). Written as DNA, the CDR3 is TGTGCCAGTCGGAGCGGGAGTCTCACCGGGGAGCTGTTTTTT. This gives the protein CASRSGSLTGELFF.

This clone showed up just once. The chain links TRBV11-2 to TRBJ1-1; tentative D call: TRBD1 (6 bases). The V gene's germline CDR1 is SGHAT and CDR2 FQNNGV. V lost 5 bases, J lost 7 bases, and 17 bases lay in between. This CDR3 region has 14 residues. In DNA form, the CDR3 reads TGTGCCAGCAGCCCGCACCCGGGACAAAGTGAAGCTTTCTTT. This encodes CASSPHPGQSEAFF.

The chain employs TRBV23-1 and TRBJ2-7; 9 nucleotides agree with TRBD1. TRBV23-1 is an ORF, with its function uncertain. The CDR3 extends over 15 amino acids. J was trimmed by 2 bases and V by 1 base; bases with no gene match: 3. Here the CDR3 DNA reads TGCGCCAGCAGTCAATGGCGACAGGGGGCCTACGAGCAGTACTTC. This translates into CASSQWRQGAYEQYF.

The CDR3 nucleotides read TGCGCCAGCAGCCAAGTCCCCGGATACGAGCAGTACTTC. Its protein product is CASSQVPGYEQYF. The J gene is TRBJ2-7, the V gene TRBV4-1, with D uncertain. Germline V CDR1 and CDR2: MGHRA, YSYEKL. There are 13 residues in the CDR3. The ends were cut back, 1 base at V and 4 bases at J, with 8 bases in the middle.

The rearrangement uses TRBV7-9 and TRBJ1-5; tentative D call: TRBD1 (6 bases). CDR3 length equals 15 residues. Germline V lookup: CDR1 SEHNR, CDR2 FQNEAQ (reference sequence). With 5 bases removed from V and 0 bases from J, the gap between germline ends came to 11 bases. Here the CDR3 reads CASSPRGGSNQPQHF. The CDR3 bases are TGTGCCAGCAGCCCACGAGGGGGTAGCAATCAGCCCCAGCATTTT.

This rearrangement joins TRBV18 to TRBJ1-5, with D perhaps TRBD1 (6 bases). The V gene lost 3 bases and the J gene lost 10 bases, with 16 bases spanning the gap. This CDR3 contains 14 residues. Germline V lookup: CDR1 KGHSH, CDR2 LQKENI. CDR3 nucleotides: TGTGCCAGCTCACCTAACAGGGTGGATTATCCCCAGCATTTT. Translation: CASSPNRVDYPQHF.

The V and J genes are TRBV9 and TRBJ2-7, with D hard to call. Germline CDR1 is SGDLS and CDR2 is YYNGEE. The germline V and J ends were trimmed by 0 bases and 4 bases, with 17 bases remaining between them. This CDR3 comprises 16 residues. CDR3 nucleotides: TGTGCCAGCAGCGTAGACGGCGGCAGTGCTTCGTACGAGCAGTACTTC. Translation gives CASSVDGGSASYEQYF. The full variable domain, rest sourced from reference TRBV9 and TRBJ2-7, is DSGVTQTPKHLITATGQRVTLRCSPRSGDLSVYWYQQSLDQGLQFLIQYYNGEERAKGNILERFSAQQFPDLHSELNLSSLELGDSALYFCASSVDGGSASYEQYFGPGTRLTVT.

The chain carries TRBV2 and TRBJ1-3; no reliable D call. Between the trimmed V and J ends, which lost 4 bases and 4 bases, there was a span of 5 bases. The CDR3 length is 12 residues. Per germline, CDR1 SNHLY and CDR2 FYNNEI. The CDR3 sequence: CASSVDGNTIYF. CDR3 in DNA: TGTGCCAGCAGTGTAGACGGAAACACCATATATTTT.

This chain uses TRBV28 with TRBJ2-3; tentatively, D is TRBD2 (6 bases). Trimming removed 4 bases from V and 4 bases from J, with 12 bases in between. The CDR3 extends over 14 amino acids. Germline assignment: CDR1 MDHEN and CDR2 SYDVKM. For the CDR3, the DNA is TGTGCCAGCAGTTCAGGAGGGAAGGCAGATACGCAGTATTTT. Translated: CASSSGGKADTQYF.

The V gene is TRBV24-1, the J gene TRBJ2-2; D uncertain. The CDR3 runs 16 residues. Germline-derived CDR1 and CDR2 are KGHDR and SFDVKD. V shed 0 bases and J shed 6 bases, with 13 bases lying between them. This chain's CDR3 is CATSDLSVKGSGELFF. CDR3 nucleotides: TGTGCCACCAGTGATTTGTCGGTAAAGGGTTCCGGGGAGCTGTTTTTT.

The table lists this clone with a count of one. In DNA form, the CDR3 reads TGTGCCAGCCCCGGTGGGGCGGACACTGAAGCTTTCTTT. Protein: CASPGGADTEAFF. This chain joins TRBV7-9 and TRBJ1-1; D possibly corresponds to TRBD1 (5 bases). Per the germline V gene, CDR1 is SEHNR and CDR2 is FQNEAQ (reference sequence). This CDR3 contains 13 residues. Trimming pared 8 bases from V and 3 bases from J, leaving 13 bases between.

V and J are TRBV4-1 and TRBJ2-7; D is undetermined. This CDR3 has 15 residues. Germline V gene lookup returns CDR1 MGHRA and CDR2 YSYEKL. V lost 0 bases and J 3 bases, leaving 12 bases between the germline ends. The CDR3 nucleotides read TGCGCCAGCAGCCAAGAGACGAGAGAGATCTACGAGCAGTACTTC. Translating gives CASSQETREIYEQYF.

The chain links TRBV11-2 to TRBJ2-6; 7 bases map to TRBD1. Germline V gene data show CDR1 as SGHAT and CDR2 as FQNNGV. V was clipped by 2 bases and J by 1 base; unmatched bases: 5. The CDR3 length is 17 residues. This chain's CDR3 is CASSLTGAPSGANVLTF. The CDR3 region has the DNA TGTGCCAGCAGCTTAACAGGGGCTCCTTCTGGGGCCAACGTCCTGACTTTC.

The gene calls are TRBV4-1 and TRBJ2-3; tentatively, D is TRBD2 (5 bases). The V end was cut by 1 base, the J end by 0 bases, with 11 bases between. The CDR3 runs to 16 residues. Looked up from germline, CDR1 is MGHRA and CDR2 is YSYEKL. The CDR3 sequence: CASSQGTRGSTDTQYF. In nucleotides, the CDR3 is TGCGCCAGCAGCCAAGGTACTCGGGGTAGCACAGATACGCAGTATTTT.

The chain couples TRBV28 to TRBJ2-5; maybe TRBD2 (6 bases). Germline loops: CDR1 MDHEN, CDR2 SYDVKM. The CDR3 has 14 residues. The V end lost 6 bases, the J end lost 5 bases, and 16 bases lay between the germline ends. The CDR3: CASSAPRGRETQYF. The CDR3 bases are TGTGCCAGCAGCGCGCCTCGAGGGAGGGAGACCCAGTACTTC.